Listed below are T cell receptor beta chains from one sample, sequenced in a study of T cells in tumors after PD-1 blockade. TCRdb's copy holds only in-frame clones and misses some; the assay was immunoSEQ multiplex PCR. The table records approximately 47,000 clones, approximately 79% of them present only once. Sequencing used PBMCs, obtained before anti-PD-1 therapy. These receptors originate from a human donor with advanced basal cell or squamous cell carcinoma (not recorded which). Each CDR3 is given with its conserved first and last residue. The order of the fields is V gene, D gene, clone size, J gene, CDR3 protein, CDR3 DNA. The D gene is left open where the match is weak. Size is stated for part of the rows, as once, few or many counts, or as a class when the clone is expanded.

TRBV5-1	.	.	TRBJ2-5	CASSLVGETQYF	TGCGCCAGCAGCTTGGTGGGGGAGACCCAGTACTTC
TRBV6-5	.	.	TRBJ2-1	CASSYGGEQFF	TGTGCCAGCAGTTACGGTGGTGAGCAGTTCTTC
TRBV20-1	.	once	TRBJ1-1	CSVRRGAEAFF	TGCAGTGTCCGACGAGGAGCTGAAGCTTTCTTT
TRBV11-3	.	.	TRBJ1-3	CASTPRGGLSGNTIYF	TGTGCCAGCACCCCCCGTGGCGGTCTCTCTGGAAACACCATATATTTT
TRBV5-4	.	.	TRBJ1-1	CASTGGNTEAFF	TGTGCCAGTACCGGCGGAAACACTGAAGCTTTCTTT
TRBV5-5	.	once	TRBJ2-3	CASSPLDGTDTQYF	TGTGCCAGCAGCCCCCTTGACGGCACAGATACGCAGTATTTT
TRBV28	.	.	TRBJ1-5	CASTILGDQPQHF	TGTGCCAGCACCATATTGGGAGATCAGCCCCAGCATTTT
TRBV4-1	TRBD2	.	TRBJ2-4	CASSPGGLAKNIQYF	TGCGCCAGCAGCCCGGGAGGACTAGCCAAAAACATTCAGTACTTC
TRBV15	TRBD2	.	TRBJ2-1	CATSSRLAGLYNEQFF	TGTGCCACCAGCAGCCGACTAGCGGGGCTCTACAATGAGCAGTTCTTC
TRBV25-1	TRBD1	.	TRBJ2-5	CASSGDLGQGQETQYF	TGTGCCAGCAGTGGAGATCTTGGACAGGGCCAAGAGACCCAGTACTTC
TRBV9	.	.	TRBJ1-2	CASSASGGYGYTF	TGTGCCAGCAGCGCCTCCGGGGGTTATGGCTACACCTTC
TRBV2	.	.	TRBJ1-6	CASSALYVRSPLHF	TGTGCCAGCAGCGCCTTATATGTACGCTCACCCCTCCACTTT
TRBV14	.	.	TRBJ2-2	CASSQDVFGGTGELFF	TGTGCCAGCAGCCAAGATGTGTTTGGCGGGACCGGGGAGCTGTTTTTT
TRBV5-6	.	.	TRBJ2-5	CASSGWDGTQETQYF	TGTGCCAGCAGCGGGTGGGACGGAACTCAAGAGACCCAGTACTTC
TRBV12-3/TRBV12-4	.	.	TRBJ2-1	CASSLQDGEQFF	TGTGCCAGCAGTTTGCAGGATGGCGAGCAGTTCTTC
TRBV2	.	few	TRBJ1-5	CASSEGSSYNQPQHF	TGTGCCAGCAGTGAGGGAAGCTCCTACAATCAGCCCCAGCATTTT
TRBV2	.	once	TRBJ1-1	CAIIRAVLNTEAFF	TGTGCCATAATTCGGGCGGTCCTGAACACTGAAGCTTTCTTT
TRBV7-2	.	.	TRBJ1-4	CASNSMGGANEKLFF	TGTGCCAGCAACTCAATGGGGGGGGCTAATGAAAAACTGTTTTTT
TRBV7-8	.	.	TRBJ1-1	CASSFGANTEAFF	TGTGCCAGCAGCTTTGGCGCGAACACTGAAGCTTTCTTT
TRBV28	.	.	TRBJ2-7	CASSLSPNPYEQYF	TGTGCCAGCAGTTTATCCCCCAATCCCTACGAGCAGTACTTC
TRBV29-1	.	.	TRBJ1-1	CSLRRELNTEAFF	TGCAGCCTCCGGCGAGAACTGAACACTGAAGCTTTCTTT
TRBV21-1	.	.	TRBJ2-7	CASSKGRDHYEQYF	TGTGCCAGCAGCAAAGGTAGGGACCACTACGAGCAGTACTTC
TRBV13	TRBD2	many	TRBJ2-2	CASSSGLAGVRTGELFF	TGTGCCAGCAGTTCGGGACTAGCGGGGGTCCGGACCGGGGAGCTGTTTTTT